The present T cell receptor beta chain was sequenced within a study of blood T cell repertoires in COVID-19. The CDR3 is 14 amino acids. V lost 2 bases and J lost 6; bases outside the gene matches: 5. Germline CDR1 SGHNT, CDR2 YYREEE (reference sequence). TCRdb's table, derived via immunoSEQ multiplex PCR, lists solely in-frame clones and lacks some. Altogether roughly 300,000 clones are present, roughly 83% being singletons, with the ten largest covering around 1.5%. The chain links TRBV5-4 to TRBJ1-1; TRBD1 matches 9 bases. The sequenced sample was peripheral blood. The TCR originated in a woman aged 45-60 years with acute or convalescent COVID-19. In nucleotides, the CDR3 is TGTGCCAGCAGCTTAATACAGGGGGCAGCTGAAGCTTTCTTT. It encodes CASSLIQGAAEAFF.